This passage covers 19 T cell receptor beta chains from one sample sequenced in a study of T cells in narcolepsy. Here immunoSEQ multiplex PCR was the method, and the copy in TCRdb shows in-frame clones only, minus some. Of about 27,000 clones in the sample, 79% were seen once. Material: memory (CD45RA-) CD4+ T cells from blood. All receptors derive from a human donor in good health.

V gene TRBV11-2 combines with J gene TRBJ2-1; 10 bases fit TRBD2. CDR1 and CDR2 (germline): SGHAT, FQNNGV. This CDR3 is built from 16 residues. V shed 5 bases, J shed 4 bases, and the junction held 8 bases outside the gene matches. The chain's CDR3 is CASSANLAGGYNEQFF. DNA of the CDR3: TGTGCCAGCAGCGCTAATTTAGCGGGGGGTTACAATGAGCAGTTCTTC.

J is TRBJ2-7 and V is TRBV27; either TRBD1 or TRBD2 may fit D (5 bases each). Germline V CDR1 and CDR2: MNHEY, SMNVEV (reference sequence). Trimming removed 6 bases at V and 7 bases at J, with 19 bases between. The CDR3 consists of 14 residues. In DNA form, the CDR3 reads TGTGCCAGCAGATTCCGGGACCCCGGTGGGGAGCAGTACTTC. This encodes CASRFRDPGGEQYF.

The genes are TRBV4-1 and TRBJ2-5; the match to TRBD2 covers 8 bases. The CDR3 extends over 13 amino acids. Per germline, CDR1 MGHRA and CDR2 YSYEKL. Trimming removed 0 bases from V and 9 bases from J; junction bases left unmatched: 3. The CDR3 sequence is CASSQDSGGPQYF. As DNA, the CDR3 is TGCGCCAGCAGCCAAGATTCGGGGGGGCCCCAGTACTTC.

V gene TRBV7-2 combines with J gene TRBJ2-3, with D perhaps assigned TRBD1 or TRBD2 (5 bases each). This CDR3 spans 17 amino acids. CDR1 and CDR2 from the germline V gene are SGHTA and FQGNSA. Between the trimmed V and J ends, which lost 4 bases and 6 bases, there was a span of 23 bases. The CDR3 DNA follows: TGTGCCAGCAGCTCACCGACCGGGACGGATGAGCGGGATACGCAGTATTTT. Amino acid sequence: CASSSPTGTDERDTQYF.

The chain combines TRBV5-5 with TRBJ2-3; 9 positions match TRBD1. Germline assignment: CDR1 SGHKS and CDR2 YYEKEE (reference sequence). With V trimmed by 3 bases and J by 5 bases, 13 bases remained unmatched. The CDR3 runs 17 residues. For the CDR3, the DNA is TGTGCCAGCAGCTCCGAAGCACAGGGGGCGCGGGGAGATACGCAGTATTTT. It yields the protein CASSSEAQGARGDTQYF.

In this sample, this clone turned up a few times. The chain has TRBV6-5 and TRBJ1-5; D is unclear. The germline V and J ends were trimmed by 6 bases and 3 bases, with 15 bases remaining between them. This CDR3 region has 15 residues. Germline V lookup: CDR1 MNHEY, CDR2 SVGAGI. CDR3 protein: CASRRVGGNNQPQHF. The CDR3 DNA reads TGTGCCAGCAGAAGGGTTGGAGGCAACAATCAGCCCCAGCATTTT.

A word on this clone: Germline is not matched at one junction end, which may reflect a read error. The chain combines TRBV16 with TRBJ2-7; D gene ambiguous. Germline loops: CDR1 KGHSY, CDR2 FQNENV. This CDR3 is 15 amino acids long. The CDR3 DNA reads TGTGCCAGCAGCCTGGCACCGCAAACCCCGTACGGGCAGTACTTC. This encodes CASSLAPQTPYGQYF. Full variable domain (outside the CDR3, taken from reference TRBV16 and TRBJ2-7): GEEVAQTPKHLVRGEGQKAKLYCAPIKGHSYVFWYQQVLKNEFKFLISFQNENVFDETGMPKERFSAKCLPNSPCSLEIQATKLEDSAVYFCASSLAPQTPYGQYFGPGTRLTVT.

The chain joins TRBV6-1 to TRBJ1-1; D gene uncertain. This CDR3 has 13 residues. From germline, CDR1 is MNHNS and CDR2 SASEGT. Deletions cut 5 bases from V and 2 bases from J, with 9 bases between. Here the CDR3 reads CASSQQGNTEAFF. DNA of the CDR3: TGTGCCAGCAGTCAACAAGGAAACACTGAAGCTTTCTTT.

The rearrangement uses TRBV2 and TRBJ1-5; D unresolved. The CDR3 contains 16 residues. Trimming stripped 3 bases from V and 2 bases from J, with 14 bases between. Germline assignment: CDR1 SNHLY and CDR2 FYNNEI. CDR3 region: CASSDDSGPGNQPQHF. The DNA for the CDR3 is TGTGCCAGCAGTGACGACTCAGGCCCGGGCAATCAGCCCCAGCATTTT.

The chain employs TRBV7-2 and TRBJ2-5; a weak D match, TRBD1 (5 bases). Germline V lookup: CDR1 SGHTA, CDR2 FQGNSA. Trimming removed 5 bases from V and 7 bases from J, with 14 bases in between. The CDR3 is made up of 13 amino acids. In nucleotides, the CDR3 is TGTGCCAGCAGCCGCCAGGGCGTCAGGACCCAGTACTTC. Amino acids: CASSRQGVRTQYF.

The chain is built from TRBV5-1 and TRBJ2-5, with 11 positions matching TRBD1. This CDR3 has 17 amino acids. Looked up from germline, CDR1 is SGHRS and CDR2 is YFSETQ. V lost 2 bases, J lost 5 bases, and 11 bases stayed unmatched. CDR3 DNA sequence: TGCGCCAGCAGCTTTGGACAGGGGGCGCATAGGGGGGAGACCCAGTACTTC. It translates to CASSFGQGAHRGETQYF.

This clone was recorded a few times. This chain links TRBV29-1 with TRBJ1-1; D ambiguous. Trimming took off 7 bases at V and 8 bases at J, with 17 bases between the two ends. Germline CDR1 is SQVTM and CDR2 is ANQGSEA. There are 12 residues in the CDR3. CDR3 protein: CSGSMGLKEAFF. CDR3 nucleotides: TGCAGCGGGTCGATGGGTCTAAAGGAAGCTTTCTTT.

The chain carries TRBV11-3 and TRBJ1-2; perhaps TRBD1 as D (5 bases). The CDR3 consists of 15 residues. The V and J ends lost 3 bases and 2 bases respectively, with 13 bases between them. CDR1 is SGHNT, CDR2 YENEEA, per germline. CDR3 coding DNA: TGTGCCAGCAGCTTGTCTGTACAGGAAAACTATGGCTACACCTTC. Protein product: CASSLSVQENYGYTF.

There are a few counts of this clone. The chain is built from TRBV10-1 and TRBJ2-5, with D maybe TRBD1 (6 bases). The CDR3 is 14 amino acids. V gave up 5 bases and J gave up 0 bases, with 10 bases separating them. Looked up from germline, CDR1 is WNHNN and CDR2 is SYGVQD (reference sequence). The CDR3: CASSRDTYQETQYF. The CDR3 DNA reads as TGCGCCAGCAGTCGGGACACGTACCAAGAGACCCAGTACTTC.

CDR3 loop: CAWSPLLWRDHYEQYF. CDR3 nucleotides: TGTGCCTGGAGCCCTCTACTTTGGCGGGACCACTACGAGCAGTACTTC. The chain couples TRBV30 to TRBJ2-7; TRBD2 might be the D (6 bases). The CDR3 length is 16 residues. The V gene's germline CDR1 is GTSNPN and CDR2 SVGIG (reference sequence). Trimming removed 3 bases at V and 3 bases at J, with 21 bases between. Drawing the rest from reference TRBV30 and TRBJ2-7, the complete variable domain is SQTIHQWPATLVQPVGSPLSLECTVEGTSNPNLYWYRQAAGRGLQLLFYSVGIGQISSEVPQNLSASRPQDRQFILSSKKLLLSDSGFYLCAWSPLLWRDHYEQYFGPGTRLTVT.

The chain joins TRBV28 to TRBJ2-3; 10 nucleotides line up with TRBD2. Germline trimming cut 6 bases from V and 7 bases from J; bases unmatched to any gene: 10. Germline V CDR1 and CDR2: MDHEN, SYDVKM. The length of the CDR3 is 15 residues. Here the CDR3 reads CASRTPRTSGYTQYF. The CDR3 coding sequence is TGTGCCAGCAGGACCCCCAGGACTAGCGGATATACGCAGTATTTT.

The chain employs TRBV28 and TRBJ1-5; D may be TRBD1 (6 bases). The CDR3 runs 15 residues. Germline V CDR1 and CDR2: MDHEN, SYDVKM. V was cut by 7 bases and J by 6 bases, with 19 bases left in between. CDR3 amino acids: CASTVAQGSTQPQHF. The DNA for the CDR3 is TGTGCCAGCACTGTCGCACAGGGTAGTACTCAGCCCCAGCATTTT.

This rearrangement joins TRBV7-2 to TRBJ2-3; unclear D gene. Trimming took 1 base from V and 2 from J, leaving 7 bases between them. The CDR3 runs to 14 residues. Germline values: CDR1 SGHTA, CDR2 FQGNSA. CDR3 region: CASSLGIFTDTQYF. CDR3 nucleotides: TGTGCCAGCAGCTTAGGCATTTTCACAGATACGCAGTATTTT.

The rearrangement links TRBV19 to TRBJ1-1; 9 bases align to TRBD1. The germline V gene encodes CDR1 LNHDA and CDR2 SQIVND (reference sequence). This CDR3 is 13 amino acids long. V lost 5 bases, J lost 10 bases, and 8 bases stayed unmatched. The chain's CDR3 is CASSYPQGARAFF. The CDR3 DNA is TGTGCCAGTAGTTATCCACAGGGGGCGCGAGCTTTCTTT.